Only a few counts were recorded for the clone carrying this T cell receptor (delta chain). The TCRdb protein, from a much larger clone, departs from this DNA's translation at residue 11, likely by read error; the protein shown derives from the DNA. The sample comes from a study of gamma-delta T cells after stem cell transplantation. TCRdb re-analyzed the RT-PCR reads via CATT. Of some 2,100 delta-chain clones in the sample, approximately 2% are singletons; the top ten hold under 20%. Looked up from germline, CDR1 is GEAIGNYY and CDR2 is EKD. The germline V and J ends were trimmed by 0 bases and 0 bases, with 16 bases remaining between them. The CDR3 is 17 residues long.

Sequenced: gamma-delta T cells. This sequence joins TRDV2 and TRDJ1; D gene ambiguous. The clonotype was recovered from a human donor. It is not recorded whose cells these are; they may come from a transplant donor. Here the CDR3 DNA reads TGTGCCTGTGACACCCTCCCCGGGAGGGCACACACCGATAAACTCATCTTT. This translates into CACDTLPGRAHTDKLIF.